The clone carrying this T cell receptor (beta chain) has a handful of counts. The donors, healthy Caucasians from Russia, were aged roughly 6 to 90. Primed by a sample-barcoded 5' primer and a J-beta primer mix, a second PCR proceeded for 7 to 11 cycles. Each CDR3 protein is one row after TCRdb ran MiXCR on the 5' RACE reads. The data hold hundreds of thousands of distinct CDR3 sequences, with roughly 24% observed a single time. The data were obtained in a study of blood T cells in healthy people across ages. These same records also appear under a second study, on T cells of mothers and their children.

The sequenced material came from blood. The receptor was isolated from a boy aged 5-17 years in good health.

The CDR3 region has the DNA TGTGCCAGCAGCCCGGGACTAGCGGCCTGGACCCAGTACTTC. Encoded protein: CASSPGLAAWTQYF. The chain uses TRBV12-3 or TRBV12-4 and TRBJ2-5; the match to TRBD2 covers 11 bases. J lost 7 bases, V lost 6 bases, and 7 bases had no gene match. This CDR3 region has 14 residues.